This entry describes one T cell receptor beta chain. The antigen is undetermined. Target depth was 1 in 200,000 to 1 in 1 million T cells, about 10x per clonotype. Sequenced by immunoSEQ multiplex PCR; TCRdb stores in-frame clones only, minus some. The sample holds some 27,000 clones; approximately 57% are singletons and the top ten take 5% to 6%. CDR1 and CDR2 from the germline V gene are LNHNV and YYDKDF (reference sequence). Trimming removed 3 bases at V and 5 bases at J, with 13 bases between. The CDR3 is 15 residues long. The data were obtained in a study of cytotoxic CD8 clonotypes in ibrutinib-treated CLL. Notes on the study in general: Relative to age-matched healthy donors, clonality at baseline was higher, and it tracked circulating CD8+ T-cell counts.

The sequenced sample was PBMCs, obtained before ibrutinib treatment. V usage is TRBV15 and J usage is TRBJ1-4; D perhaps matches TRBD1 (6 bases). The receptor was derived from a human donor with chronic lymphocytic leukemia. CDR3 loop: CATSSNGQGNEKLFF. CDR3 sequence (DNA): TGTGCCACCAGCAGCAATGGGCAGGGGAATGAAAAACTGTTTTTT.